Listed below are T cell receptor beta chains from one sample, sequenced in a study of shared clonotypes between healthy human individuals. Repertoires were generated with immunoSEQ multiplex PCR, while TCRdb's copy carries only in-frame clones and drops some. The sample has hundreds of thousands of clones; approximately 73% are singletons. Material: memory CD4+ T cells sorted from blood. The receptors were gathered from a woman aged 25 to 39 in good health. Each CDR3 is given with its conserved first and last residue. A D gene is named only where the DNA matches it firmly. Expanded clones are given a class, and other clones once, few, many or no size at all.

CDR3nt: TGTGCCAGCAGCTTAGGCGGACTAGCGGGAGGAAGTACCGGGGAGCTGTTTTTT
CDR3aa: CASSLGGLAGGSTGELFF
v_gene: TRBV13
d_gene: TRBD2
j_gene: TRBJ2-2
abundance: .

CDR3nt: TGTGCCAGCAGCCTTGTAGCGGGAGTCGCCCACGAGCAGTACTTC
CDR3aa: CASSLVAGVAHEQYF
v_gene: TRBV6-5
d_gene: TRBD2
j_gene: TRBJ2-7
abundance: .

CDR3nt: TGTGCCAGCGAACCGAGGAACACTGAAGCTTTCTTT
CDR3aa: CASEPRNTEAFF
v_gene: TRBV2
d_gene: .
j_gene: TRBJ1-1
abundance: .

CDR3nt: TGTGCCAGCAGCTTAATCGCGGCGGGAGGGTACAATGAGCAGTTCTTC
CDR3aa: CASSLIAAGGYNEQFF
v_gene: TRBV7-8
d_gene: TRBD2
j_gene: TRBJ2-1
abundance: .

CDR3nt: TGTGCCAGCAGCCCTCACACAGGGGAGGTTCAGCCCCAGCATTTT
CDR3aa: CASSPHTGEVQPQHF
v_gene: TRBV28
d_gene: TRBD1
j_gene: TRBJ1-5
abundance: .

CDR3nt: TGTGCCAGCAGCTCAATGGACAGGAACACTGAAGCTTTCTTT
CDR3aa: CASSSMDRNTEAFF
v_gene: TRBV12-1
d_gene: .
j_gene: TRBJ1-1
abundance: few

CDR3nt: TGTGCCACCTACCACCGGGACAGGGTGAGAGAGCAGTACTTC
CDR3aa: CATYHRDRVREQYF
v_gene: TRBV6-1
d_gene: TRBD1
j_gene: TRBJ2-7
abundance: .

CDR3nt: TGTGCCAGCAGTGAAGCATCTCTAGCGGGAGGTTCCTACAATGAGCAGTTCTTC
CDR3aa: CASSEASLAGGSYNEQFF
v_gene: TRBV6-1
d_gene: TRBD2
j_gene: TRBJ2-1
abundance: .

CDR3nt: TGTGCCAGCAGCGTAGGCCTTATTGGGGACGAGCAGTACTTC
CDR3aa: CASSVGLIGDEQYF
v_gene: TRBV9
d_gene: .
j_gene: TRBJ2-7
abundance: .

CDR3nt: TGTGCCAGCGTTCAAGCGGGAGGGTCGGCCAATGAGCAGTTCTTC
CDR3aa: CASVQAGGSANEQFF
v_gene: TRBV2
d_gene: TRBD2
j_gene: TRBJ2-1
abundance: many

CDR3nt: TGTGCCAGCAGAGGAGGACGGCCCCGCCATGAAAAACTGTTTTTT
CDR3aa: CASRGGRPRHEKLFF
v_gene: TRBV2
d_gene: .
j_gene: TRBJ1-4
abundance: few

CDR3nt: TGTGCCAGCAAAACCGGGACAGTGGGTATGGAGCAGTACTTC
CDR3aa: CASKTGTVGMEQYF
v_gene: TRBV28
d_gene: TRBD1
j_gene: TRBJ2-7
abundance: .

CDR3nt: TGTGCCTGGAGTCTCTGGGCAGGCCTTAACTATGGCTACACCTTC
CDR3aa: CAWSLWAGLNYGYTF
v_gene: TRBV30
d_gene: .
j_gene: TRBJ1-2
abundance: .

CDR3nt: TGTGCCAGCAGCAGGACAGGGGTCGGGGAGACCCAGTACTTC
CDR3aa: CASSRTGVGETQYF
v_gene: TRBV7-9
d_gene: TRBD1
j_gene: TRBJ2-5
abundance: .

CDR3nt: TGTGCCAGCAGTTCACCCTTGTGGACCCAGTACTTC
CDR3aa: CASSSPLWTQYF
v_gene: TRBV28
d_gene: .
j_gene: TRBJ2-5
abundance: once

CDR3nt: TGTGCCAGCAGTTTCTCCTCGACAACTGAGCAGTTCTTC
CDR3aa: CASSFSSTTEQFF
v_gene: TRBV11-3
d_gene: .
j_gene: TRBJ2-1
abundance: .

CDR3nt: TGTGCCTGGGGCCAATACCACTTCTATGGCTACACCTTC
CDR3aa: CAWGQYHFYGYTF
v_gene: TRBV30
d_gene: .
j_gene: TRBJ1-2
abundance: few

CDR3nt: TGCGCCAGCAGCTTTTCCGGGGCAACAGATACGCAGTATTTT
CDR3aa: CASSFSGATDTQYF
v_gene: TRBV5-1
d_gene: .
j_gene: TRBJ2-3
abundance: once

CDR3nt: TGTGCCAGCAGTTCGAAAACAGGGTTGCGAGCTTTCTTT
CDR3aa: CASSSKTGLRAFF
v_gene: TRBV27
d_gene: .
j_gene: TRBJ1-1
abundance: few

CDR3nt: TGTGCCAGCACTCTCCGTACCGGGACAGGGGGTTTGCTTCGGGACACTGAAGCTTTCTTT
CDR3aa: CASTLRTGTGGLLRDTEAFF
v_gene: TRBV28
d_gene: TRBD1
j_gene: TRBJ1-1
abundance: .

CDR3nt: TGTGCCAGCAGCTTGGCAGGAATCCGATACGAGCAGTACTTC
CDR3aa: CASSLAGIRYEQYF
v_gene: TRBV5-4
d_gene: .
j_gene: TRBJ2-7
abundance: .

CDR3nt: TGTGCCAGCATTGGAGACAGGGATGAGCATTTT
CDR3aa: CASIGDRDEHF
v_gene: TRBV28
d_gene: TRBD1
j_gene: TRBJ1-5
abundance: few

CDR3nt: TGTGCCTGGAGGGCAGAATTGTTGCAGGGCCATGGCTACACCTTC
CDR3aa: CAWRAELLQGHGYTF
v_gene: TRBV30
d_gene: .
j_gene: TRBJ1-2
abundance: .

CDR3nt: TGCGCCAGCAGCCAAGAGGGGGCTAGCGGGTATTTCTACGAGCAGTACTTC
CDR3aa: CASSQEGASGYFYEQYF
v_gene: TRBV4-1
d_gene: TRBD2
j_gene: TRBJ2-7
abundance: few

CDR3nt: TGTGCCAGCAGCAGGCGGACAGGGGACAGCTCTGGAAACACCATATATTTT
CDR3aa: CASSRRTGDSSGNTIYF
v_gene: TRBV9
d_gene: TRBD1
j_gene: TRBJ1-3
abundance: few

CDR3nt: TGTGCCAGCAGTTTCGCGGGGGGAAAGGGCAATGGCTACACCTTC
CDR3aa: CASSFAGGKGNGYTF
v_gene: TRBV6-5
d_gene: .
j_gene: TRBJ1-2
abundance: .

CDR3nt: TGTGCCAGCAGCCCCGGGACTGAGCAGTTCTTC
CDR3aa: CASSPGTEQFF
v_gene: TRBV5-4
d_gene: .
j_gene: TRBJ2-1
abundance: .

CDR3nt: TGTGCCAGCGGACTCCGGGACAGGGGTCGTGAGCAGTACTTC
CDR3aa: CASGLRDRGREQYF
v_gene: TRBV6-5
d_gene: TRBD1
j_gene: TRBJ2-7
abundance: .

CDR3nt: TGTGCCAGCAGTCTAGACAGGGGAGGCTACAATGAGCAGTTCTTC
CDR3aa: CASSLDRGGYNEQFF
v_gene: TRBV2
d_gene: TRBD1
j_gene: TRBJ2-1
abundance: .

CDR3nt: TGCGCCAGCAGCTTGTGGGCAGGGGATGACTATGGCTACACCTTC
CDR3aa: CASSLWAGDDYGYTF
v_gene: TRBV5-1
d_gene: .
j_gene: TRBJ1-2
abundance: .

CDR3nt: TGTGCCAGCAGCTCGGTAGGGCTAGCGGGAGGAAATGAGCAGTTCTTC
CDR3aa: CASSSVGLAGGNEQFF
v_gene: TRBV11-2
d_gene: TRBD2
j_gene: TRBJ2-1
abundance: many

CDR3nt: TGCGCCAGCAGCTTGGCCCCTAGCGGAGAGGTTATCGGGGAGCTGTTTTTT
CDR3aa: CASSLAPSGEVIGELFF
v_gene: TRBV5-1
d_gene: TRBD2
j_gene: TRBJ2-2
abundance: .

CDR3nt: TGTGCCAGCAGTTTATCGGGACAGGGGGCTCAGCCCCAGCATTTT
CDR3aa: CASSLSGQGAQPQHF
v_gene: TRBV28
d_gene: TRBD1
j_gene: TRBJ1-5
abundance: .

CDR3nt: TGTGCCAGCAGTCAGCGCTCTGGAAATCAGCCCCAGCATTTT
CDR3aa: CASSQRSGNQPQHF
v_gene: TRBV28
d_gene: .
j_gene: TRBJ1-5
abundance: .

CDR3nt: TGTGCCAGCAGCCCTCAAAGGGACAGCTATGGTAGCTACACCTTC
CDR3aa: CASSPQRDSYGSYTF
v_gene: TRBV7-8
d_gene: TRBD1
j_gene: TRBJ1-2
abundance: .

CDR3nt: TGTGCCAGCAGCTACATCGGGGAAACTGAAGCTTTCTTT
CDR3aa: CASSYIGETEAFF
v_gene: TRBV28
d_gene: .
j_gene: TRBJ1-1
abundance: .

CDR3nt: TGTGCCAGCAGCTTAGGGACTAGCGGGAGGGGCAATGAGCAGTTCTTC
CDR3aa: CASSLGTSGRGNEQFF
v_gene: TRBV7-8
d_gene: TRBD2
j_gene: TRBJ2-1
abundance: once

CDR3nt: TGTGCCAGCAGCCCGAGACAGGTGAACACTGAAGCTTTCTTT
CDR3aa: CASSPRQVNTEAFF
v_gene: TRBV9
d_gene: .
j_gene: TRBJ1-1
abundance: .

CDR3nt: TGTGCCAGCAGCGTAGGAGGGGACACCGGGGAGCTGTTTTTT
CDR3aa: CASSVGGDTGELFF
v_gene: TRBV9
d_gene: .
j_gene: TRBJ2-2
abundance: .

CDR3nt: TGTGCCTCTCAGGAGGCGGCGAACACTGAAGCTTTCTTT
CDR3aa: CASQEAANTEAFF
v_gene: TRBV7-9
d_gene: .
j_gene: TRBJ1-1
abundance: .

CDR3nt: TGTGCCAGCAGTTCCCTGGCAGGGTCCTACGAGCAGTACTTC
CDR3aa: CASSSLAGSYEQYF
v_gene: TRBV4-2
d_gene: .
j_gene: TRBJ2-7
abundance: .

CDR3nt: TGCGCCAGCAGCCAAGCTTTCCTGAAGAGCTCCTACAATGAGCAGTTCTTC
CDR3aa: CASSQAFLKSSYNEQFF
v_gene: TRBV4-1
d_gene: .
j_gene: TRBJ2-1
abundance: .

CDR3nt: TGCGCCAGCAGCTTGGGGGGGACGGAACCGCAGTACTTC
CDR3aa: CASSLGGTEPQYF
v_gene: TRBV5-1
d_gene: .
j_gene: TRBJ2-7
abundance: .

CDR3nt: TGTGCCAGCAGTTCCCGACGGGGGTGGGGCTACACCTTC
CDR3aa: CASSSRRGWGYTF
v_gene: TRBV6-5
d_gene: .
j_gene: TRBJ1-2
abundance: .

CDR3nt: TGCGCCAGCAGCGCCGGGACAGTAGGAAACACCATATATTTT
CDR3aa: CASSAGTVGNTIYF
v_gene: TRBV5-1
d_gene: TRBD1
j_gene: TRBJ1-3
abundance: .

CDR3nt: TGTGCCAGCAGCCAAGATCTACTAGCGGGAGTAGGCTCCTACGAGCAGTACTTC
CDR3aa: CASSQDLLAGVGSYEQYF
v_gene: TRBV4-2
d_gene: TRBD2
j_gene: TRBJ2-7
abundance: few

CDR3nt: TGCGCCAGCAGCTTGGTCACAGGGACCGGGGAGCTGTTTTTT
CDR3aa: CASSLVTGTGELFF
v_gene: TRBV5-1
d_gene: .
j_gene: TRBJ2-2
abundance: few

CDR3nt: TGCGCCAGCATTGGGCGGATGGGGACTGAAGCTTTCTTT
CDR3aa: CASIGRMGTEAFF
v_gene: TRBV10-1
d_gene: .
j_gene: TRBJ1-1
abundance: .

CDR3nt: TGTGCCAGCAGCCCCGGACAGGCTCGTGTTGGCTACACCTTC
CDR3aa: CASSPGQARVGYTF
v_gene: TRBV2
d_gene: TRBD1
j_gene: TRBJ1-2
abundance: .